This section outlines one T cell receptor beta chain sequence together with its context. This entry belongs to a study of blood T cell repertoires in COVID-19. Authors' data handling: By means of reference gene primer amplification, nucleated cell counts were estimated. Data came from immunoSEQ multiplex PCR; TCRdb stores just in-frame clones and leaves some out. Clone size and V and J calls were adopted from that table, with D and trimming inferred from the DNA. Of fewer than 200,000 clones listed, roughly 84% were seen once; the top ten hold 1.5% to 1.9%. Per the germline V gene, CDR1 is MNHEY and CDR2 is SVGAGI. Trimming stripped 6 bases from V and 3 bases from J, with 9 bases between. The CDR3 has 12 residues.

Sequenced sample: peripheral blood. The chain employs TRBV6-5 and TRBJ2-7; maybe TRBD1 (5 bases). The sequence came from a human donor in a cohort sampled during active COVID-19. The CDR3 bases are TGTGCCAGCAGCCGAGACAGCTACGAGCAGTACTTC. It translates to CASSRDSYEQYF.